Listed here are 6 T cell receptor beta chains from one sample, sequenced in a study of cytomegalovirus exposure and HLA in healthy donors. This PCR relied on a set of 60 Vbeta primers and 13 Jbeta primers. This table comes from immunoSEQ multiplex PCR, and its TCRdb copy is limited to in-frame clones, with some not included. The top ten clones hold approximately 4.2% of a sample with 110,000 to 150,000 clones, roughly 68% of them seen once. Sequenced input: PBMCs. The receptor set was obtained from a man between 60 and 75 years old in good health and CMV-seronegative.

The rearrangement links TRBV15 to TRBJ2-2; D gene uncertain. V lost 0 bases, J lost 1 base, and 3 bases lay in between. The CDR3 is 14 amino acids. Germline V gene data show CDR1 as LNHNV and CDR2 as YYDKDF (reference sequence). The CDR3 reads CATSRDRNTGELFF. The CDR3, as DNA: TGTGCCACCAGCAGAGATAGGAACACCGGGGAGCTGTTTTTT.

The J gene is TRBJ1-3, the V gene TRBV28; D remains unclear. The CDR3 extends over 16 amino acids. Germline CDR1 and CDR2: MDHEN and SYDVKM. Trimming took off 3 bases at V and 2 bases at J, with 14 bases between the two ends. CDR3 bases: TGTGCCAGCAGTTTTATCGCTACCTCTGCTGGAAACACCATATATTTT. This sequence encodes CASSFIATSAGNTIYF.

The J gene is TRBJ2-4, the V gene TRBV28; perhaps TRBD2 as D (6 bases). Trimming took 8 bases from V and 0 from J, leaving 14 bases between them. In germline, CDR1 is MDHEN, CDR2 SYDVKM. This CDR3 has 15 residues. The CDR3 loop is CASGTFLPAKNIQYF. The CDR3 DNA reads TGTGCCAGCGGGACTTTCCTACCAGCCAAAAACATTCAGTACTTC.

The CDR3 DNA sequence: TGCGCCAGCAGCTCCGGGACCGGGACAGAAGAGACCCAGTACTTC. Translated, it gives CASSSGTGTEETQYF. V usage is TRBV5-1 and J usage is TRBJ2-5, with 7 bases that match TRBD1. V shed 3 bases and J 3 bases; nucleotides not matched to a gene: 8. Germline lookup yields CDR1 SGHRS and CDR2 YFSETQ. CDR3 size: 15 residues.

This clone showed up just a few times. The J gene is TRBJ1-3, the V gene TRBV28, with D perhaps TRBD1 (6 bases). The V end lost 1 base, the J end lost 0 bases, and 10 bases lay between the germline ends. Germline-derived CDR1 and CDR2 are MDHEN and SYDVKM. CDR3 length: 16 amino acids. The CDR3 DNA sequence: TGTGCCAGCAGTTTATCTGGGGGCCCCTCTGGAAACACCATATATTTT. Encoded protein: CASSLSGGPSGNTIYF.

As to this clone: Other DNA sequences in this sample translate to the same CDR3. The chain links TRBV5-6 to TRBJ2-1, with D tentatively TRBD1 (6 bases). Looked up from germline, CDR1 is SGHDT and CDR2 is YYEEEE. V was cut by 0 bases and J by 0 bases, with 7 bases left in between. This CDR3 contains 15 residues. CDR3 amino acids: CASSLGGGSYNEQFF. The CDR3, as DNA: TGTGCCAGCAGCTTGGGAGGGGGCTCCTACAATGAGCAGTTCTTC.